Listed below are T cell receptor beta chains from one sample, sequenced in a study of shared clonotypes between healthy human individuals. The data were produced by immunoSEQ multiplex PCR, yet TCRdb's version contains in-frame clones alone and is incomplete. The sample consists of about 480,000 clones, about four fifths of them appearing once. The specimen sequenced was PBMCs. These TCRs come from a woman between 40 and 50 years old in good health. Some clones in this sample may be carry-over from other donors' samples. Both conserved end residues are part of each CDR3.

v_gene	j_gene	CDR3aa
TRBV5-6	TRBJ2-3	CASSPDRGYLADTDTQYF
TRBV25-1	TRBJ2-7	CASSGGKGYEQYF
TRBV21-1	TRBJ2-5	CASSKGRDRGSQETQYF
TRBV28	TRBJ2-7	CASSSPTRVGYEQYF
TRBV5-1	TRBJ2-4	CASSLMGQGAVHIQYF
TRBV9	TRBJ2-7	CASSNGPRAVEQYF
TRBV9	TRBJ2-3	CASSPRGGGQGPDTQYF
TRBV7-6	TRBJ2-7	CASSLGPSEQYF
TRBV7-9	TRBJ2-2	CASSPWTGSTGELFF
TRBV18	TRBJ1-1	CASSARQDNTEAFF
TRBV5-4	TRBJ1-2	CASSLFIAGGAEGYTF
TRBV7-6	TRBJ2-1	CASQEGKNFWGNEQFF
TRBV6-4	TRBJ2-1	CASSDSSTGDYNEQFF
TRBV30	TRBJ1-1	CAWVTGWGTEAFF
TRBV28	TRBJ1-5	CASSPPRGWNQPQHF
TRBV28	TRBJ1-5	CASTPDHLQPQHF
TRBV4-3	TRBJ2-1	CASSQDGGLAGGRQFF
TRBV5-6	TRBJ2-1	CASSLGLAGLYSSYNEQFF
TRBV29-1	TRBJ1-1	CSVVGDVGTEAFF
TRBV28	TRBJ2-7	CASSLRGSPLYEQYF
TRBV19	TRBJ1-5	CASTDRDSNQPQHF
TRBV6-5	TRBJ1-1	CASSTAGRTEAFF
TRBV28	TRBJ2-5	CASSPGQLASVAQYF
TRBV10-2	TRBJ2-5	CASSEKRSQETQYF
TRBV5-4	TRBJ2-2	CASSPRTSGRAGELFF
TRBV9	TRBJ2-1	CASSSIAGGTYNEQFF
TRBV28	TRBJ2-2	CASSLIDTGELFF
TRBV5-1	TRBJ2-7	CASSPTGGSSYEQYF
TRBV6-1	TRBJ2-2	CASSELARNTGELFF
TRBV7-8	TRBJ2-3	CASSPSPDPRTDTQYF
TRBV25-1	TRBJ1-2	CASSDRTGSHGYTF
TRBV6-1	TRBJ2-6	CASSEVYRAPGANVLTF
TRBV18	TRBJ2-3	CASSPTQRGDTQYF
TRBV28	TRBJ2-2	CASNRWTGELFF
TRBV7-3	TRBJ2-3	CASSLGIAASTDTQYF
TRBV5-6	TRBJ2-7	CASSTGQAAYEQYF
TRBV11-2	TRBJ2-2	CASSLLIGELFF